This T cell receptor beta chain was identified during a study of control samples from healthy donors and cancer patients (dated by TCRdb to 2020 to 2021). According to the germline V gene (reference sequence), CDR1 reads LGHDT and CDR2 reads YNNKEL. The trim is 4 bases for V and 2 bases for J, with a gap of 18 bases between the germline ends. Inclusive of the bounding cysteine and phenylalanine, the CDR3 is 17 residues long. The entry retains the CDR3 DNA only, 51 bases that are in frame from base 1. Libraries were constructed by the immunoSEQ multiplex PCR assay. The immuneACCESS repertoire file appears here via TCRdb, limited to in-frame rearrangements. These files lack a portion of the clones; in checked studies, under half of the deficit traces to unresolved V genes, and the cause of the others is not known. The sample table lists about 170,000 clones, over 85% of them with a count of one. The top ten clones comprise roughly 4.3% of the sample.

Remarks on this clone: The antigen this receptor binds is unknown. No base-level quality is on record; no much larger clone is a single base apart.

The sequenced sample consisted of blood. The V and J segments used are TRBV3-1 (or the pseudogene TRBV3-2) and TRBJ1-3; the D gene remains uncertain. This receptor was taken from an older woman in good health. At the DNA level, the sequence is TGTGCCAGCAGCCGGACGACGGCGCCCTTCGCTGGAAACACCATATATTTT. It translates as CASSRTTAPFAGNTIYF.